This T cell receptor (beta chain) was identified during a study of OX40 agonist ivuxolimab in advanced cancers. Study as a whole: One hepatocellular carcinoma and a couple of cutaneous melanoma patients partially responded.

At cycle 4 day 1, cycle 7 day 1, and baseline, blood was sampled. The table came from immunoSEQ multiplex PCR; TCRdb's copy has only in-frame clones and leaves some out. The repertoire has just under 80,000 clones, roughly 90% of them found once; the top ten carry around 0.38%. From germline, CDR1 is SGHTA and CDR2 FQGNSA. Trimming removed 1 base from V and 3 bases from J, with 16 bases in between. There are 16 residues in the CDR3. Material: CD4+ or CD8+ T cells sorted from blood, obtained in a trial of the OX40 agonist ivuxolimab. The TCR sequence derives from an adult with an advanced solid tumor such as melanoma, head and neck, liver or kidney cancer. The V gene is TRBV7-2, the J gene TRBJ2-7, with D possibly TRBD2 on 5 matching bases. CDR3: CASSLGSSGLNYEQYF. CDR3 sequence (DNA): TGTGCCAGCAGCTTAGGGTCCAGCGGTTTGAACTACGAGCAGTACTTC. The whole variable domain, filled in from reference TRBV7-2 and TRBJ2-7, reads GAGVSQSPSNKVTEKGKDVELRCDPISGHTALYWYRQSLGQGLEFLIYFQGNSAPDKSGLPSDRFSAERTGGSVSTLTIQRTQQEDSAVYLCASSLGSSGLNYEQYFGPGTRLTVT.